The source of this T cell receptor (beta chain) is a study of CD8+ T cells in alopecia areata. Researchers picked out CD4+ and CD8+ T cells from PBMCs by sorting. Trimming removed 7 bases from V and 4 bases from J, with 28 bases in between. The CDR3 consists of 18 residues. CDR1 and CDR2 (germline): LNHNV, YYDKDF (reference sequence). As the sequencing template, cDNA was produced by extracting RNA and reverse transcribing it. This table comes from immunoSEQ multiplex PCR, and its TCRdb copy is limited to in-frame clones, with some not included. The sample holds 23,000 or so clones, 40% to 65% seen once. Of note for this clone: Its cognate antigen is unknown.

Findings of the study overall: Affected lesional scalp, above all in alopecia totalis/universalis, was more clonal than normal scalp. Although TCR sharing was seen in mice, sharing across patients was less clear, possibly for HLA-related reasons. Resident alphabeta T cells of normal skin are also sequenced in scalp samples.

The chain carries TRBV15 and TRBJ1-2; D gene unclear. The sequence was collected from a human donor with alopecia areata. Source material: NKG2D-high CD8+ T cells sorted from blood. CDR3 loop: CATTDPKFTATHTYGYTF. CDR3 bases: TGTGCCACCACCGACCCTAAATTCACAGCCACACACACCTATGGCTACACCTTC.